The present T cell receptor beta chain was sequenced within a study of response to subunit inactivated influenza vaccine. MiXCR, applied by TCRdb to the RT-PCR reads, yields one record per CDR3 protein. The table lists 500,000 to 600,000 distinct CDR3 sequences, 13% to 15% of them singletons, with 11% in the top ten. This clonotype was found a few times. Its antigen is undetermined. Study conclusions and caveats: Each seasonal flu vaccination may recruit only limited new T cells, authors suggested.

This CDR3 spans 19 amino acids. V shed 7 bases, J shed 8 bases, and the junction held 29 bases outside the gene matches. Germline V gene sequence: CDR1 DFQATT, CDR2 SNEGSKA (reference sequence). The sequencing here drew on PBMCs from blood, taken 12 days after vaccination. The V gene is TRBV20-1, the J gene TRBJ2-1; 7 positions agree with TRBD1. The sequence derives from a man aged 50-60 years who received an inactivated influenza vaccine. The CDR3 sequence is CSVRVVAHLRGRVPYEQFF. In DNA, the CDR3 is TGCAGTGTTCGAGTCGTGGCTCATTTAAGGGGGCGAGTCCCCTATGAGCAGTTCTTC.